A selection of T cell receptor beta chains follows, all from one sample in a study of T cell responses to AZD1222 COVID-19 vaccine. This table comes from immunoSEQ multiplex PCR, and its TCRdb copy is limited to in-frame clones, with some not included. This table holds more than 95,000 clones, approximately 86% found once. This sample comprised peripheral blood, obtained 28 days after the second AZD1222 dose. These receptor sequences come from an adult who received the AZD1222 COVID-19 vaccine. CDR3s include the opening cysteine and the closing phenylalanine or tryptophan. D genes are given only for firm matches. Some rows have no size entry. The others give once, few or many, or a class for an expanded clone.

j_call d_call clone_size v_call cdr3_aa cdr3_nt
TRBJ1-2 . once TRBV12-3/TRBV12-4 CASSRAGWGYTF TGTGCCAGCAGTCGAGCGGGGTGGGGCTACACCTTC
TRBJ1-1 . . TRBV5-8 CASSLAGMNTEAFF TGTGCCAGCAGCTTGGCGGGGATGAACACTGAAGCTTTCTTT
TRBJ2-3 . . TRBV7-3 CASSLSEGRADTQYF TGTGCCAGCAGCCTAAGCGAAGGGCGAGCAGATACGCAGTATTTT
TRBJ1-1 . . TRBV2 CASSWTGNTEAFF TGTGCCAGCAGTTGGACGGGGAACACTGAAGCTTTCTTT
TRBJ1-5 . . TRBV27 CASSLLGRGNQPQHF TGTGCCAGCAGTTTACTGGGAAGAGGGAATCAGCCCCAGCATTTT
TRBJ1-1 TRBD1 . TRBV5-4 CASIRTGGTEAFF TGTGCCAGCATCCGGACAGGGGGCACTGAAGCTTTCTTT
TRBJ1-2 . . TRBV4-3 CASSQAGRHNYGYTF TGCGCCAGCAGCCAGGCAGGGCGTCATAACTATGGCTACACCTTC
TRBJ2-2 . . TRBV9 CASSADQGYTGELFF TGTGCCAGCAGCGCCGACCAGGGGTACACCGGGGAGCTGTTTTTT
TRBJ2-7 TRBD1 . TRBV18 CASSPLWDRVRQQYF TGTGCCAGCTCACCACTTTGGGACAGAGTACGCCAGCAGTACTTC
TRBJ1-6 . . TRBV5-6 CASSGGTPNSPLHF TGTGCCAGCAGCGGAGGGACTCCGAATTCACCCCTCCACTTT
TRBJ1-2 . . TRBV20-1 CSGGPNYGYTF TGCAGTGGTGGCCCTAACTATGGCTACACCTTC
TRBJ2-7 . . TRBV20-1 CSASAFNRAGSPEQYF TGCAGTGCTAGTGCCTTCAACAGGGCGGGGTCTCCCGAGCAGTACTTC
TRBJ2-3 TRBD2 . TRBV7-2 CASSPSGRFTDTQYF TGTGCCAGCAGCCCTAGCGGTCGGTTCACTGATACGCAGTATTTT
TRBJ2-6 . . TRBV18 CASSPLTGTSSGANVLTF TGTGCCAGCTCACCCCTGACGGGTACATCCTCTGGGGCCAACGTCCTGACTTTC
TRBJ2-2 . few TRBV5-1 CASSLSGRGTGELFF TGCGCCAGCAGCTTGAGCGGCAGAGGCACCGGGGAGCTGTTTTTT
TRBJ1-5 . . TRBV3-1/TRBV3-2 CASSQGPNQPQHF TGTGCCAGCAGCCAAGGGCCCAATCAGCCCCAGCATTTT
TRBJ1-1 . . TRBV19 CASKQGVNTEAFF TGTGCCAGTAAGCAGGGAGTTAACACTGAAGCTTTCTTT
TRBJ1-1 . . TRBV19 CASSISALLGNTEAFF TGTGCCAGTAGTATATCGGCACTACTTGGAAACACTGAAGCTTTCTTT
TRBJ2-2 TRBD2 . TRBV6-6 CATRVAGGRVGELFF TGTGCCACCAGAGTAGCGGGAGGGCGTGTCGGGGAGCTGTTTTTT
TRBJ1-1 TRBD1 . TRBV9 CASSGRGRVNTEAFF TGTGCCAGCAGCGGAAGGGGGCGAGTAAACACTGAAGCTTTCTTT
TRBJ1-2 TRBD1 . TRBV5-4 CASSLDRGGYTF TGTGCCAGCAGCTTGGACAGGGGCGGCTACACCTTC